These 3 T cell receptor beta chains originate from one sample sequenced in a study of sequential checkpoint blockade in melanoma. As for treatment: randomized to nivolumab then ipilimumab (arm A) or the reverse (arm B). The method was immunoSEQ multiplex PCR; TCRdb's version includes in-frame clones alone and lacks a portion of them. The table has 6,500 to 9,000 clones, around 24% seen once. The sequences come from tumor tissue (inferred from file names), collected from a patient given nivolumab and ipilimumab in sequence. Source of these receptors: a human donor with melanoma.

By share of the sample, this clone is medium-sized. V gene TRBV6-8 combines with J gene TRBJ2-7; possibly TRBD2 for D (6 bases). The CDR3 length is 14 residues. Germline V gives CDR1 MNHGY, CDR2 SAAAGT. V gave up 8 bases and J gave up 2 bases, with 16 bases separating them. The CDR3 DNA reads TGTGCCAGCGGGGTCTGGACGGGGGCCTACGAGCAGTACTTC. It encodes CASGVWTGAYEQYF.

The gene calls are TRBV5-1 and TRBJ2-3; possible D gene TRBD1, 5 bases. The CDR3 covers 15 residues. Trimming cost V 0 bases and J 2 bases, with 10 bases left between them. The germline gives CDR1 SGHRS, CDR2 YFSETQ. CDR3 nucleotide sequence: TGCGCCAGCAGCTTGGGACAGCTACACACAGATACGCAGTATTTT. Translating gives CASSLGQLHTDTQYF. The full variable domain, with the rest looked up from reference TRBV5-1 and TRBJ2-3, is KAGVTQTPRYLIKTRGQQVTLSCSPISGHRSVSWYQQTPGQGLQFLFEYFSETQRNKGNFPGRFSGRQFSNSRSEMNVSTLELGDSALYLCASSLGQLHTDTQYFGPGTRLTVL.

In its sample, this clone ranks as medium-sized. CDR3 in amino acids: CASSYKGGEEKLFF. CDR3 DNA sequence: TGTGCCAGCAGTTACAAGGGAGGAGAAGAAAAACTGTTTTTT. This sequence joins TRBV11-3 and TRBJ1-4, with D unresolved. The CDR3 runs to 14 residues. The germline V gene has CDR1 SGHNT and CDR2 YENEEA. Trimming left V 6 bases short and J 8 bases short, with 16 bases between.